This T cell receptor beta chain was captured in a study of T cell responses to AZD1222 COVID-19 vaccine. Worth noting for this clone: The antigen is undetermined.

The study's findings and limits: Nearly half of spike-specific TCRs reportedly target unmutated variant regions. Donors, mostly white British, included more females; clonal diversity was possibly underestimated.

Method: immunoSEQ multiplex PCR; TCRdb's copy keeps in-frame clones and lacks some. This sample has 150,000 or so clones, with 80% to 95% found just once. Germline CDR1 MGHRA, CDR2 YSYEKL. Trimming took 3 bases from V and 9 from J; bases not matched to a gene: 14. The CDR3 has 17 amino acids. The input for sequencing was peripheral blood, taken 28 days after the second AZD1222 dose. The TCR was taken from an adult who received the AZD1222 COVID-19 vaccine. The chain has TRBV4-1 and TRBJ1-4, with 9 bases fitting TRBD1. In DNA, the CDR3 is TGCGCCAGCAGCCAGTTCGCCAGCGGGACAGGGACCCAAAAACTGTTTTTT. Translation gives CASSQFASGTGTQKLFF.